The 17 T cell receptor beta chains presented below share a single source sample, sequenced in a study of T cell responses to AZD1222 COVID-19 vaccine. This table comes from immunoSEQ multiplex PCR, and its TCRdb copy is limited to in-frame clones, with some not included. The table lists around 100,000 clones, approximately 83% of them singletons. The material sequenced was peripheral blood, taken on day 0 of AZD1222 vaccination. The receptors were sampled from an adult in good health.

The chain joins TRBV3-1 (or the pseudogene TRBV3-2) to TRBJ1-6; D call uncertain. This CDR3 comprises 14 residues. Per the germline V gene, CDR1 is LGHDT and CDR2 is YNNKEL (reference sequence). Trimming took 4 bases from V and 9 from J, leaving 13 bases between them. In DNA form, the CDR3 reads TGTGCCAGCAGCCCGTGGGAGGGCGGTTCACCCCTCCACTTT. Amino acids: CASSPWEGGSPLHF.

The CDR3 DNA reads as TGTGCCAGCAGCTTAATAATTGACGGGCAGGGTGAGCAGTTCTTC. Its protein is CASSLIIDGQGEQFF. V is TRBV11-1 and J is TRBJ2-1, with D maybe TRBD1 (5 bases). The CDR3 consists of 15 residues. V shed 2 bases and J shed 9 bases, with 17 bases lying between them. Germline CDR1 is SGHAT and CDR2 is FQDESV (reference sequence).

The chain combines TRBV5-8 with TRBJ2-7, with D unclear. V was clipped by 6 bases and J by 3 bases, with 16 bases between them. Germline V lookup: CDR1 SGHTS, CDR2 YDEGEE. This CDR3 has 14 residues. CDR3 DNA sequence: TGTGCCAGCAAAACTTGGTTCACAGACTACGAGCAGTACTTC. As protein: CASKTWFTDYEQYF.

As to this clone: The junction departs from germline at one end; a sequencing error may be responsible. V usage is TRBV6-5 and J usage is TRBJ1-2; D unclear. Germline V gene sequence: CDR1 MNHEY, CDR2 SVGAGI. The CDR3 runs to 12 residues. The CDR3 here is CASRITDYGYAF. The CDR3, as DNA: TGTGCCAGCAGGATAACAGATTATGGCTACGCCTTC.

J is TRBJ1-2 and V is TRBV28, with D unclear. This CDR3 region has 12 residues. CDR1 is MDHEN, CDR2 SYDVKM, per germline. V shed 6 bases and J shed 4 bases, with 9 bases lying between them. Written as DNA, the CDR3 is TGTGCCAGCAGCCCAATGGGCTATGGCTACACCTTC. This encodes CASSPMGYGYTF.

The V call is TRBV7-3, the J call TRBJ2-7; D possibly corresponds to TRBD1 (6 bases). Germline loops: CDR1 SGHTA, CDR2 FQGTGA. The CDR3 has 14 amino acids. Trimming shortened V by 2 bases and J by 1 base, and 9 bases separated the two germline ends. As DNA, the CDR3 is TGTGCCAGCAGCTTAGCGACAGGTTCCTACGAGCAGTACTTC. Residues: CASSLATGSYEQYF.

The J gene is TRBJ1-3, the V gene TRBV4-2; the D gene is possibly TRBD1 (5 bases). Germline-derived CDR1 and CDR2 are LGHNA and YNFKEQ. The CDR3 totals 17 residues. The ends were cut back, 0 bases at V and 0 bases at J, with 12 bases in the middle. In nucleotides, the CDR3 is TGTGCCAGCAGCCAAGAGGTTCGGGGCTTCTCTGGAAACACCATATATTTT. Encoded protein: CASSQEVRGFSGNTIYF.

The rearrangement uses TRBV11-3 and TRBJ1-1, with D possibly matching TRBD1 (5 bases). Germline CDR1 is SGHNT and CDR2 is YENEEA. The CDR3 sequence is 13 residues long. The germline V and J ends were trimmed by 5 bases and 7 bases, with 14 bases remaining between them. The CDR3, as DNA: TGTGCCAGCAGCCTCGGGACCGACCGTGAAGCTTTCTTT. Protein: CASSLGTDREAFF.

The chain couples TRBV24-1 to TRBJ1-2; D is uncertain. Germline lookup yields CDR1 KGHDR and CDR2 SFDVKD. The CDR3 extends over 12 amino acids. V lost 3 bases to trimming and J lost 5 bases, with 6 bases between them. CDR3 in DNA: TGTGCCACCAGTGATGCGGATTATGGCTACACCTTC. This translates into CATSDADYGYTF.

The chain joins TRBV5-1 to TRBJ2-3, with 7 bases fitting TRBD2. The CDR3 is 16 amino acids. V lost 4 bases and J lost 7; bases outside the gene matches: 15. The germline gives CDR1 SGHRS, CDR2 YFSETQ. In nucleotides, the CDR3 is TGCGCCAGCAGCGACTGGGACTACCTAAAGGGAAATACGCAGTATTTT. It translates to CASSDWDYLKGNTQYF.

This chain connects TRBV11-3 to TRBJ2-1, with D uncertain. V lost 3 bases and J 9 bases, leaving 9 bases between the germline ends. Germline loops: CDR1 SGHNT, CDR2 YENEEA. The CDR3 consists of 12 residues. In DNA, the CDR3 is TGTGCCAGCAGCTTGAGGTTCGGTGAGCAGTTCTTC. Its protein is CASSLRFGEQFF.

The chain joins TRBV16 to TRBJ1-5, with unresolved D. CDR1 and CDR2 from the germline V gene are KGHSY and FQNENV. V lost 1 base and J 5 bases, leaving 6 bases between the germline ends. This CDR3 comprises 13 residues. CDR3 amino acids: CASSQFPDQPQHF. CDR3 nucleotides: TGTGCCAGCAGCCAATTCCCAGATCAGCCCCAGCATTTT.

V is TRBV7-9 and J is TRBJ2-3; D is unresolved. Germline lookup yields CDR1 SEHNR and CDR2 FQNEAQ (reference sequence). The CDR3 consists of 13 residues. Trimming took 1 base from V and 4 from J, leaving 6 bases between them. The CDR3 DNA follows: TGTGCCAGCAGCTTAGGACCCTCAGATACGCAGTATTTT. It encodes CASSLGPSDTQYF.

The count of this clone is one. The chain employs TRBV5-6 and TRBJ2-6, with D possibly being TRBD1 or TRBD2 (5 bases each). CDR1 and CDR2 (germline): SGHDT, YYEEEE. With 4 bases removed from V and 0 bases from J, the gap between germline ends came to 14 bases. CDR3 length equals 17 residues. The CDR3 reads CASSRRGSISGANVLTF. The CDR3 nucleotides read TGTGCCAGCAGCCGCCGGGGCAGTATCTCTGGGGCCAACGTCCTGACTTTC.

The J gene is TRBJ1-1, the V gene TRBV7-8, with unresolved D. Germline V gives CDR1 SGHVS, CDR2 FQNEAQ. V gave up 1 base and J gave up 1 base, with 7 bases separating them. There are 14 residues in the CDR3. The DNA for the CDR3 is TGTGCCAGCAGCTTAGTAGCTGGGAACACTGAAGCTTTCTTT. This translates into CASSLVAGNTEAFF.

The chain uses TRBV21-1 and TRBJ2-7; TRBD1, the table's D call, was not compared with the DNA. TRBV21-1 is deemed a pseudogene. This CDR3 is built from 15 residues. CDR3 sequence: CASSEPGAPTYEQYF. The CDR3 nucleotides are TGTGCCAGCAGCGAACCAGGGGCCCCGACCTACGAGCAGTACTTC.

This chain links TRBV30 with TRBJ2-2, with unresolved D. CDR1 is GTSNPN, CDR2 SVGIG, per germline (reference sequence). The V end was cut by 5 bases, the J end by 3 bases, with 7 bases between. There are 12 residues in the CDR3. The CDR3 DNA is TGTGCCTGGTCAGTTTACACCGGGGAGCTGTTTTTT. Translating gives CAWSVYTGELFF.